The T cell receptor beta chain under discussion was sequenced for a study of CD8+ T cells in alopecia areata. As for the study in general: It was oral tofacitinib, at 5 to 10 mg twice daily, that treated patients received.

The treatment was: oral pan-JAK inhibitor, 5-10 mg twice daily. From PBMCs, CD4+ and CD8+ T cells were sorted. Study findings and constraints: Under tofacitinib, numerous expanded lesional clonotypes remained detectable in scalp and blood. With patients, TCR sharing proved less clear than in mice, a difference possibly related to HLA.

Extraction and reverse transcription of RNA yielded cDNA as the sequencing template. TCRdb's table, derived via immunoSEQ multiplex PCR, lists solely in-frame clones and lacks some. This sample has about 210,000 clones, with less than 65% found just once. In regard to this clone: As yet, its antigen is unknown.

The CDR3 has 15 residues. V lost 0 bases to trimming and J lost 2 bases; unmatched junction nucleotides: 4. Germline loops: CDR1 SGHRS, CDR2 YFSETQ. The specimen was CD4+ T cells sorted from blood, collected at week 4, from a patient treated with tofacitinib. This chain joins TRBV5-1 and TRBJ2-5; 7 bases fit TRBD2. The clonotype comes from a human donor with alopecia areata. As DNA, the CDR3 is TGCGCCAGCAGCTTGGTGGCTAGCGGACAAGAGACCCAGTACTTC. It specifies CASSLVASGQETQYF.